This TCR beta chain was found in a study of T-cell reconstitution after alpha-beta-depleted transplantation in children. Broader study findings: Day-60 TCRbeta diversity that was high in some patients was derived from surviving recipient T cells and thymic progenitors.

About this clonotype itself: Antigen specificity is unknown.

Unique molecular identifiers were incorporated into the prepared TCRbeta library. A single record per CDR3 protein comes from TCRdb applying MiXCR to the PCR reads. The table lists roughly 100,000 distinct CDR3 sequences, about 6% of them singletons. V was cut by 4 bases and J by 5 bases, with 15 bases left in between. Germline V gene sequence: CDR1 DFQATT, CDR2 SNEGSKA (reference sequence). This CDR3 comprises 14 residues. The chain combines TRBV20-1 with TRBJ1-5; D remains unclear. The sequence derives from a female patient aged 2 to 10 who had a stem cell transplant for Fanconi anemia, so the T cells may come from the graft donor. The sample was PBMCs, mostly from graft donor cells, taken 60 days after TCRalphabeta/CD19-depleted stem cell transplant. This CDR3 reads CSAIPLVGDQPQHF. For the CDR3, the DNA is TGCAGTGCTATTCCCCTAGTGGGAGATCAGCCCCAGCATTTT.